Shown below are 25 T cell receptor beta chains from a single sample sequenced in a study of vaccination and CD4 T cells after COVID-19. These receptors have no identified antigens. Regarding treatment: roughly ten-day PBMC culture with coronavirus spike peptide pools or control peptides (ViraFEST assay). Cultured CD4+ T cell DNA was sequenced using the Oncomine TCR Beta short-read assay. TCRdb used MiXCR to reprocess the PCR reads, holding one entry per CDR3 protein. The table includes roughly 12,000 distinct CDR3 sequences, roughly half detected once. The sample consisted of CD4+ T cells from blood, cultured in vitro. Receptor source: a human donor who had recovered from COVID-19.

The V call is TRBV20-1, the J call TRBJ2-1; 8 nucleotides line up with TRBD2. The CDR3 totals 14 residues. Losses at the gene ends were 6 bases for V and 2 bases for J; bases not matched to a gene: 6. Germline CDR1 DFQATT, CDR2 SNEGSKA (reference sequence). The CDR3 nucleotides read TGCAGTGCCCCCCAACTAGCGGCCTACAATGAGCAGTTCTTC. It encodes CSAPQLAAYNEQFF.

V and J are TRBV7-9 and TRBJ2-5; maybe TRBD2 (5 bases). Trimming removed 8 bases from V and 1 base from J, with 23 bases in between. CDR1 is SEHNR and CDR2 is FQNEAQ in the germline V gene (reference sequence). The CDR3 is 17 residues long. The CDR3 loop reads CASLPGLGFGLQETQYF. In nucleotides, the CDR3 is TGTGCCAGCCTTCCCGGTTTAGGCTTCGGACTCCAAGAGACCCAGTACTTC. The complete variable domain, with remaining parts taken from reference TRBV7-9 and TRBJ2-5, reads DTGVSQNPRHKITKRGQNVTFRCDPISEHNRLYWYRQTLGQGPEFLTYFQNEAQLEKSRLLSDRFSAERPKGSFSTLEIQRTEQGDSAMYLCASLPGLGFGLQETQYFGPGTRLLVL.

This clonotype was detected once. This sequence joins TRBV11-2 and TRBJ2-2; D is possibly TRBD2 (6 bases). CDR1 is SGHAT, CDR2 FQNNGV, per germline. The V end lost 6 bases, the J end lost 7 bases, and 30 bases lay between the germline ends. The length of the CDR3 is 19 residues. CDR3 nucleotides: TGTGCCAGCAGTCCTAGGACGGTGCGGGATGTCCCCGGCCGCGGGGAGCTGTTTTTT. Its translation: CASSPRTVRDVPGRGELFF.

The genes are TRBV20-1 and TRBJ2-1; the D is unclear. Trimming cost V 1 base and J 6 bases, with 13 bases left between them. The CDR3 loop spans 14 amino acids. Germline V gives CDR1 DFQATT, CDR2 SNEGSKA (reference sequence). The DNA for the CDR3 is TGCAGTGCTAGAGGGGCCCACCTAAGCAATGAGCAGTTCTTC. Protein sequence: CSARGAHLSNEQFF.

The chain couples TRBV10-3 to TRBJ1-3; a possible D gene is TRBD1 (6 bases). From germline, CDR1 is ENHRY and CDR2 SYGVKD. The V and J ends lost 8 bases and 3 bases respectively, with 8 bases between them. The CDR3 runs to 12 residues. CDR3 sequence: CAIGRGGNTIYF. In nucleotides, the CDR3 is TGTGCCATCGGCAGGGGTGGAAACACCATATATTTT.

This chain links TRBV20-1 with TRBJ2-3; 7 bases fit TRBD2. The CDR3 has 13 residues. Per the germline V gene, CDR1 is DFQATT and CDR2 is SNEGSKA (reference sequence). After removal of 7 bases from V and 5 bases from J, the junction contained 9 bases not matched to a gene. The CDR3 DNA follows: TGCAGTGGCCTACCACCGGGGGGAGATACGCAGTATTTT. Its protein is CSGLPPGGDTQYF.

The chain uses TRBV28 and TRBJ1-5; maybe TRBD1 (6 bases). There are 13 residues in the CDR3. Germline-derived CDR1 and CDR2 are MDHEN and SYDVKM. V gave up 10 bases and J gave up 8 bases, with 18 bases separating them. As DNA, the CDR3 is TGTGCCACAAGGACAGAACTACTGGAGCCCCAGCATTTT. It encodes CATRTELLEPQHF.

This chain joins TRBV6-1 and TRBJ2-4; 9 nucleotides match TRBD2. With V trimmed by 6 bases and J by 7 bases, 10 bases remained unmatched. The CDR3 totals 15 residues. The germline CDR1 and CDR2 sequences are MNHNS and SASEGT. In DNA, the CDR3 is TGTGCCAGCAGCCCAGTGGGCGGGAGGGGTAACATTCAGTACTTC. Its translation: CASSPVGGRGNIQYF.

This clonotype was counted once. The chain couples TRBV20-1 to TRBJ2-7; 8 bases match TRBD2. V was pared by 5 bases and J by 5 bases, with 11 bases of the junction left unmatched. CDR1 is DFQATT and CDR2 is SNEGSKA in the germline V gene (reference sequence). The CDR3 consists of 14 residues. The CDR3 sequence: CSAEISGSDHEQYF. CDR3 in DNA: TGCAGTGCTGAGATAAGCGGGAGTGATCACGAGCAGTACTTC.

The chain combines TRBV6-5 with TRBJ1-5; maybe TRBD1 (6 bases). The germline V and J ends were trimmed by 0 bases and 6 bases, with 12 bases remaining between them. The CDR3 extends over 15 amino acids. Germline V CDR1 and CDR2: MNHEY, SVGAGI. The CDR3 sequence: CASSYSMGGGQPQHF. The CDR3 DNA sequence: TGTGCCAGCAGTTACTCGATGGGGGGCGGTCAGCCCCAGCATTTT.

The chain joins TRBV20-1 to TRBJ2-3, with 13 bases aligning to TRBD2. V was pared by 6 bases and J by 4 bases, with 4 bases of the junction left unmatched. The V gene's germline CDR1 is DFQATT and CDR2 SNEGSKA (reference sequence). This CDR3 contains 14 residues. The CDR3 loop reads CSARLAGGADTQYF. CDR3 DNA: TGCAGTGCCCGACTAGCGGGAGGTGCAGATACGCAGTATTTT.

This clonotype was observed a few times. This chain uses TRBV7-2 with TRBJ2-3; D remains unclear. The CDR3 extends over 13 amino acids. The V end lost 5 bases, the J end lost 4 bases, and 10 bases lay between the germline ends. Germline lookup yields CDR1 SGHTA and CDR2 FQGNSA. In DNA, the CDR3 is TGTGCCAGCAGCCCCGGAACGTCAGATACGCAGTATTTT. As protein: CASSPGTSDTQYF. Drawing the rest from reference TRBV7-2 and TRBJ2-3, the complete variable domain is GAGVSQSPSNKVTEKGKDVELRCDPISGHTALYWYRQSLGQGLEFLIYFQGNSAPDKSGLPSDRFSAERTGGSVSTLTIQRTQQEDSAVYLCASSPGTSDTQYFGPGTRLTVL.

This clonotype has just a few counts. The genes are TRBV27 and TRBJ1-2, with D possibly TRBD1 on 6 matching bases. V was pared by 5 bases and J by 0 bases, with 16 bases between. The CDR3 is made up of 16 amino acids. Germline CDR1 and CDR2: MNHEY and SMNVEV (reference sequence). CDR3 region: CASSPSTGRANYGYTF. The CDR3 nucleotides read TGTGCCAGCAGTCCGTCGACAGGCCGAGCTAACTATGGCTACACCTTC.

The J gene is TRBJ1-1, the V gene TRBV19; 8 bases fit TRBD1. Germline CDR1 LNHDA, CDR2 SQIVND (reference sequence). V gave up 5 bases and J gave up 6 bases; unmatched junction bases: 5. The CDR3 totals 13 residues. As DNA, the CDR3 is TGTGCCAGTAGTTCCCGGACAGGGCCTGAAGCTTTCTTT. Its protein is CASSSRTGPEAFF.

The CDR3 DNA reads TGCAGTGCTCTCACATGGACTAGCGGGAGTTCGTTGACAGATACGCAGTATTTT. The encoded protein is CSALTWTSGSSLTDTQYF. This chain joins TRBV20-1 and TRBJ2-3, with 13 bases aligning to TRBD2. V was clipped by 5 bases and J by 3 bases; unmatched bases: 14. Germline V gene lookup returns CDR1 DFQATT and CDR2 SNEGSKA (reference sequence). The CDR3 covers 18 residues.

V and J are TRBV20-1 and TRBJ2-1; the D call may be TRBD1 or TRBD2 (6 bases each). Germline loops: CDR1 DFQATT, CDR2 SNEGSKA (reference sequence). The CDR3 runs to 14 residues. V was cut by 3 bases and J by 6 bases, with 15 bases left in between. CDR3 DNA: TGCAGTGCTAGGCAGGGGAGGAGGGGCAATGAGCAGTTCTTC. It codes for CSARQGRRGNEQFF.

V and J are TRBV20-1 and TRBJ1-2, with D possibly matching TRBD1 (6 bases). The V end lost 0 bases, the J end lost 4 bases, and 18 bases lay between the germline ends. The length of the CDR3 is 16 residues. In germline, CDR1 is DFQATT, CDR2 SNEGSKA (reference sequence). The CDR3 nucleotides are TGCAGTGCTAGAGATGCAGCCGGGGGGCGGGTCTATGGCTACACCTTC. Residues: CSARDAAGGRVYGYTF.

The CDR3 coding sequence is TGTGCCAGCAGTTTTTTATATTCCTCTAGCGGGAGGTCAGATACGCAGTATTTT. It codes for CASSFLYSSSGRSDTQYF. V is TRBV28 and J is TRBJ2-3; 11 bases map to TRBD2. CDR1 MDHEN and CDR2 SYDVKM come from the germline V gene. Trimming cost V 3 bases and J 4 bases; bases outside gene matches: 12. The CDR3 is 18 amino acids.

This clonotype was seen only a few times. The chain recombines TRBV19 with TRBJ2-6; D is possibly TRBD1 or TRBD2 (7 bases each). This CDR3 is 20 amino acids long. The V gene's germline CDR1 is LNHDA and CDR2 SQIVND (reference sequence). Between the trimmed V and J ends, which lost 6 bases and 2 bases, there was a span of 26 bases. The CDR3 DNA follows: TGTGCCAGTAGACGTATACCGGGGAGGGGGCGGAGTCCTGGGGCCAACGTCCTGACTTTC. Translated, it gives CASRRIPGRGRSPGANVLTF.

The chain is built from TRBV20-1 and TRBJ2-3, with 10 bases matching TRBD2. Per the germline V gene, CDR1 is DFQATT and CDR2 is SNEGSKA (reference sequence). With V trimmed by 6 bases and J by 4 bases, 1 base remained unmatched. This CDR3 spans 12 amino acids. CDR3 in DNA: TGCAGTGCAGCGGGAGGGGCAGATACGCAGTATTTT. It codes for CSAAGGADTQYF.

The chain links TRBV10-3 to TRBJ2-7, with 11 bases matching TRBD2. V trimming: 4 bases; J trimming: 2 bases; junction bases outside the gene matches: 7. From germline, CDR1 is ENHRY and CDR2 SYGVKD. This CDR3 comprises 16 residues. DNA of the CDR3: TGTGCCATCAGTGGTGGGACTAGCGGAGCAACCTACGAGCAGTACTTC. Translating gives CAISGGTSGATYEQYF.

V usage is TRBV4-1 and J usage is TRBJ2-5; D is uncertain. V gave up 3 bases and J gave up 3 bases, with 2 bases separating them. The CDR3 has 11 residues. The germline gives CDR1 MGHRA, CDR2 YSYEKL. The CDR3 loop reads CASSQEETQYF. DNA of the CDR3: TGCGCCAGCAGCCAGGAAGAGACCCAGTACTTC.

This clonotype was counted only a few times. This chain uses TRBV5-4 with TRBJ1-2; 7 positions match TRBD1. The germline CDR1 and CDR2 sequences are SGHNT and YYREEE (reference sequence). The length of the CDR3 is 14 residues. Trimming took 4 bases from V and 4 from J; bases not matched to a gene: 7. CDR3 protein: CASSTQGQPYGYTF. The CDR3, as DNA: TGTGCCAGCAGCACTCAGGGACAGCCCTATGGCTACACCTTC.

The CDR3 DNA is TGTGCCAGCAGCTTACAACAGGGAGGAAATTCACCCCTCCACTTT. It is translated as CASSLQQGGNSPLHF. This chain uses TRBV7-2 with TRBJ1-6; D may be TRBD1 (6 bases). Germline assignment: CDR1 SGHTA and CDR2 FQGNSA. V gave up 2 bases and J gave up 7 bases, with 12 bases separating them. CDR3 length: 15 residues.

The rearrangement links TRBV20-1 to TRBJ2-3; D is possibly TRBD2 (5 bases). In germline, CDR1 is DFQATT, CDR2 SNEGSKA (reference sequence). The CDR3 is 14 amino acids. V gave up 3 bases and J gave up 2 bases, with 12 bases separating them. The CDR3 is CSASRDAYTDTQYF. The CDR3 DNA reads TGCAGTGCTAGCCGGGATGCATACACAGATACGCAGTATTTT.